Presented here are 19 T cell receptor beta chains from one specimen sequenced in a study of blood T cell repertoires in COVID-19. Measured with immunoSEQ multiplex PCR; TCRdb has only the in-frame clones, and not every one. Of approximately 410,000 clones listed, 86% are singletons. The sample comprised peripheral blood. Receptor source: a woman in her twenties or thirties with active or convalescent COVID-19.

This rearrangement joins TRBV27 to TRBJ2-7; 7 bases map to TRBD1. CDR1 is MNHEY, CDR2 SMNVEV, per germline (reference sequence). The CDR3 loop spans 14 amino acids. J lost 3 bases, V lost 6 bases, and 8 bases had no gene match. This chain's CDR3 is CASRLTGKFYEQYF. For the CDR3, the DNA is TGTGCCAGCAGGCTGACAGGGAAATTCTACGAGCAGTACTTC.

The rearrangement joins TRBV5-6 to TRBJ1-4, with 8 bases matching TRBD1. CDR1 and CDR2 (germline): SGHDT, YYEEEE. V lost 4 bases and J lost 8; bases outside the gene matches: 10. The CDR3 extends over 15 amino acids. The CDR3 is CASSIRDRLGEKLFF. DNA of the CDR3: TGTGCCAGCAGCATCAGGGACAGGCTGGGAGAAAAACTGTTTTTT.

Only one count was recorded for this clone. The gene calls are TRBV24-1 and TRBJ2-3; D gene uncertain. The CDR3 spans 13 residues. The V gene's germline CDR1 is KGHDR and CDR2 SFDVKD. V was shortened by 3 bases and J by 1 base, with 4 bases between the two germline ends. CDR3 amino acids: CATSDPGTDTQYF. The CDR3 nucleotides read TGTGCCACCAGTGATCCAGGCACAGATACGCAGTATTTT.

The chain uses TRBV1 and TRBJ2-3; the D call TRBD2 from the table was never checked on the DNA. TRBV1 is a known pseudogene. The CDR3 length is 17 residues. Written as DNA, the CDR3 is TGCACCAGCAGCCGCGGGGGGTGGGGGGCAGAGGTAAATACGCAGTATTTT. Its protein is CTSSRGGWGAEVNTQYF.

The J gene is TRBJ1-1, the V gene TRBV6-5; no firm D call. Trimming cost V 5 bases and J 0 bases, with 7 bases left between them. This CDR3 is 13 amino acids long. The germline V gene encodes CDR1 MNHEY and CDR2 SVGAGI. CDR3: CASSQRVNTEAFF. In DNA, the CDR3 is TGTGCCAGCAGTCAACGGGTGAACACTGAAGCTTTCTTT.

The CDR3 DNA is TGTGCCAGCAGTTTCTTAGCTGTTGGCACAGATACGCAGTATTTT. Its protein product is CASSFLAVGTDTQYF. The chain uses TRBV27 and TRBJ2-3; D is unclear. Between the trimmed V and J ends, which lost 3 bases and 1 base, there was a span of 11 bases. From germline, CDR1 is MNHEY and CDR2 SMNVEV (reference sequence). The CDR3 runs to 15 residues.

This rearrangement joins TRBV9 to TRBJ2-3; TRBD2 is a possible D gene (6 bases). The CDR3 contains 16 residues. Deletions cut 0 bases from V and 2 bases from J, with 13 bases between. Germline CDR1 is SGDLS and CDR2 is YYNGEE. The CDR3 DNA sequence: TGTGCCAGCAGCGTAGTCGGTAGCGGCTCCACAGATACGCAGTATTTT. Protein sequence: CASSVVGSGSTDTQYF.

The chain uses TRBV5-4 and TRBJ2-5, with 9 bases aligning to TRBD1. The V and J ends lost 5 bases and 5 bases, in that order; junction bases with no gene match: 13. Germline CDR1 SGHNT, CDR2 YYREEE (reference sequence). The CDR3 covers 16 residues. The CDR3 loop reads CASSREADRGDETQYF. The CDR3 DNA reads TGTGCCAGCAGTAGGGAAGCGGACAGGGGCGACGAGACCCAGTACTTC.

The rearrangement joins TRBV28 to TRBJ1-2, with D perhaps matching TRBD1 (6 bases). V was clipped by 6 bases and J by 4 bases, with 12 bases between them. CDR1 is MDHEN and CDR2 is SYDVKM in the germline V gene. The CDR3 has 13 residues. The CDR3 loop reads CASSPGQFYGYTF. CDR3 coding DNA: TGTGCCAGCAGCCCCGGACAGTTCTATGGCTACACCTTC.

The rearrangement uses TRBV20-1 and TRBJ2-5, with 7 bases fitting TRBD1. Trimming removed 7 bases from V and 9 bases from J; junction bases left unmatched: 8. Germline V gene lookup returns CDR1 DFQATT and CDR2 SNEGSKA (reference sequence). This CDR3 comprises 11 residues. CDR3 sequence (DNA): TGCAGTGTCCCGGGTCAGGGGGCCCAGTACTTC. Encoded protein: CSVPGQGAQYF.

The chain combines TRBV5-1 with TRBJ2-5, with 7 positions matching TRBD1. This CDR3 is built from 16 residues. Trimming removed 4 bases from V and 4 bases from J; junction bases left unmatched: 13. Germline lookup yields CDR1 SGHRS and CDR2 YFSETQ. CDR3 sequence: CASSEAPGGRGETQYF. CDR3 coding DNA: TGCGCCAGCAGCGAAGCTCCAGGGGGAAGGGGAGAGACCCAGTACTTC.

The V and J genes are TRBV5-8 and TRBJ1-1; D is undetermined. CDR3 length equals 17 residues. Germline values: CDR1 SGHTS, CDR2 YDEGEE. The V end was cut by 0 bases, the J end by 4 bases, with 19 bases between. CDR3 sequence reads: CASSLAVRIRTATEAFF. In DNA form, the CDR3 reads TGTGCCAGCAGCTTGGCCGTCCGTATCCGTACTGCCACTGAAGCTTTCTTT.

The chain carries TRBV6-5 and TRBJ2-7; D not resolved. Germline assignment: CDR1 MNHEY and CDR2 SVGAGI. V was trimmed by 5 bases and J by 7 bases, leaving 12 bases between them. This CDR3 contains 12 residues. The DNA of the CDR3 is TGTGCCAGCAGTCCCTCTGAGCGAGAGCAGTACTTC. This codes for CASSPSEREQYF.

The chain employs TRBV5-1 and TRBJ2-1; TRBD2 matches at 8 bases. This CDR3 is built from 16 residues. V lost 2 bases to trimming and J lost 1 base; unmatched junction nucleotides: 5. Germline assignment: CDR1 SGHRS and CDR2 YFSETQ. This chain's CDR3 is CASSFSGTSSYNEQFF. CDR3 nucleotide sequence: TGCGCCAGCAGCTTTTCCGGGACTAGTTCCTACAATGAGCAGTTCTTC.

The chain couples TRBV19 to TRBJ1-5; the match to TRBD1 covers 8 bases. V shed 6 bases, J shed 7 bases, and the junction held 8 bases outside the gene matches. CDR1 and CDR2 from the germline V gene are LNHDA and SQIVND (reference sequence). The CDR3 sequence is 14 residues long. The DNA of the CDR3 is TGTGCCAGTAGCCAACAGGGGGTTTCCCAGCCCCAGCATTTT. It specifies CASSQQGVSQPQHF.

This clone was seen more than once but under ten times. The V gene is TRBV9, the J gene TRBJ1-1, with TRBD1 matching 12 bases. This CDR3 is built from 15 residues. V shed 5 bases and J 2 bases; nucleotides not matched to a gene: 4. Germline CDR1 and CDR2: SGDLS and YYNGEE. The CDR3 is CASSMGQGANTEAFF. CDR3 coding DNA: TGTGCCAGCAGTATGGGACAGGGGGCAAACACTGAAGCTTTCTTT.

For this clone: This specimen includes other DNA sequences encoding the same CDR3. The V call is TRBV7-9, the J call TRBJ1-2; D possibly corresponds to TRBD1 (6 bases). In germline, CDR1 is SEHNR, CDR2 FQNEAQ (reference sequence). CDR3 length equals 13 residues. V lost 1 base, J lost 3 bases, and 6 bases lay in between. CDR3 region: CASSLGTDYGYTF. In nucleotides, the CDR3 is TGTGCCAGCAGCTTAGGGACAGACTATGGCTACACCTTC. Full variable domain (missing parts from reference TRBV7-9 and TRBJ1-2): DTGVSQNPRHKITKRGQNVTFRCDPISEHNRLYWYRQTLGQGPEFLTYFQNEAQLEKSRLLSDRFSAERPKGSFSTLEIQRTEQGDSAMYLCASSLGTDYGYTFGSGTRLTVV.

The chain couples TRBV10-1 to TRBJ2-2; 12 bases match TRBD2. Germline CDR1 WNHNN, CDR2 SYGVQD (reference sequence). V lost 6 bases, J lost 5 bases, and 4 bases stayed unmatched. The CDR3 runs 15 residues. CDR3 DNA: TGCGCCAGCAGCCAGGGGACTAGCGGGACCGGGGAGCTGTTTTTT. The encoded protein is CASSQGTSGTGELFF.

The chain has TRBV2 and TRBJ2-1, with 11 bases lining up with TRBD2. The junction had 7 bases not matched to a gene; V was cut back by 7 bases and J by 5 bases. Germline V lookup: CDR1 SNHLY, CDR2 FYNNEI. The CDR3 has 15 residues. Here the CDR3 reads CASTQLAGAHNEQFF. The CDR3 bases are TGTGCCAGCACCCAACTAGCGGGGGCTCACAATGAGCAGTTCTTC.